This T cell receptor beta chain was retrieved from a study of post-analysis software for immune sequencing data. Looking at the study overall: Recorded subtypes: relapsing-remitting, secondary progressive, progressive-relapsing; some patients unannotated.

Points from the study as a whole: Comparison of patients with controls showed four or five TRBV segments more frequent in patients, TRBV5-6, TRBV5-1 and TRBV20-1 among them. Controls showed significantly higher normalized Chao1 diversity than did multiple sclerosis patients. Analysis by F measure revealed that same-batch samples clustered strongly together.

This clonotype was seen a few times. Its matching antigen is unknown. Trimming at V came to 2 bases and at J to 5 bases, leaving 6 bases not matched to a gene. Germline V gene sequence: CDR1 MNHEY, CDR2 SMNVEV (reference sequence). The CDR3 covers 17 residues. Sequencing libraries made from TCR beta cDNA carried unique molecular identifiers. Once about 0.9 to 11 million T cells were used, roughly 490,000 cDNA molecules resulted. TCRdb reprocessed the PCR reads with MiXCR, giving one entry per CDR3 protein. This table has 350,000 to 500,000 distinct CDR3 sequences, 30% to 40% appearing once. The sample consisted of blood. The origin of this receptor is a girl aged 2-10 years with multiple sclerosis. This chain connects TRBV27 to TRBJ1-6; 10 nucleotides match TRBD1. The CDR3 region has the DNA TGTGCCAGCAGTTTAACGGCGGGGACAGGGGATAATTCACCCCTCCACTTT. Its protein is CASSLTAGTGDNSPLHF.